This T cell receptor beta chain is drawn from a study of shared clonotypes between healthy human individuals. TCRdb's copy holds only in-frame clones and misses some; the assay was immunoSEQ multiplex PCR. The sample has some 2,000,000 clones; around 96% are singletons. CD45RO-negative, CCR7-positively selected cells formed the naive CD8 fraction, excluding terminally differentiated effector memory CD45RA+ cells. This clonotype was sampled from a man aged 18 to 29 in good health. Sequenced sample: naive CD8+ T cells sorted from blood.

The CDR3 sequence: CASSPTSGANTGELFF. The CDR3 DNA sequence: TGTGCCAGCAGTCCTACTAGCGGGGCGAACACCGGGGAGCTGTTTTTT. This sequence joins TRBV28 and TRBJ2-2, with TRBD2 matching 10 bases. Germline V gene lookup returns CDR1 MDHEN and CDR2 SYDVKM. V was clipped by 5 bases and J by 0 bases; unmatched bases: 3. The CDR3 extends over 16 amino acids. Variable domain in full (rest from reference TRBV28 and TRBJ2-2): DVKVTQSSRYLVKRTGEKVFLECVQDMDHENMFWYRQDPGLGLRLIYFSYDVKMKEKGDIPEGYSVSREKKERFSLILESASTNQTSMYLCASSPTSGANTGELFFGEGSRLTVL.